These T cell receptor beta chains were read from a single sample in a study of shared clonotypes between healthy human individuals. Sequencing used immunoSEQ multiplex PCR; TCRdb keeps in-frame clones, though not all of them. The repertoire consists of under 1,100,000 clones, with more than 75% occurring once and the leading ten covering 0.5% to 0.65%. Material for sequencing was memory CD4+ T cells from PBMCs. All receptors come from a man aged 18 to 29 in good health. Some clones in this sample may be carry-over from other donors' samples. Each CDR3 is given with its conserved first and last residue. The D gene is left open where the match is weak. A row's size may be missing; if present it is once, few, many or a size class.

J gene	V gene	clone size	D gene	CDR3 length	CDR3 protein	CDR3 DNA
TRBJ2-5	TRBV6-6	few	-	12	CASSYSQETQYF	TGTGCCAGCAGTTACTCCCAAGAGACCCAGTACTTC
TRBJ2-5	TRBV5-1	-	-	15	CASSSIPTHSQTQYF	TGCGCCAGCAGCTCAATACCTACCCACAGCCAGACCCAGTACTTC
TRBJ2-1	TRBV11-2	-	TRBD2	16	CASSFGLAGGYNEQFF	TGTGCCAGCAGCTTTGGACTAGCGGGAGGCTACAATGAGCAGTTCTTC
TRBJ2-7	TRBV2	many	-	10	CASSAYEQYF	TGTGCCAGCAGTGCTTACGAGCAGTACTTC
TRBJ2-7	TRBV5-5	-	-	13	CASSSRHPYEQYF	TGTGCCAGCAGCTCGAGACACCCCTACGAGCAGTACTTC
TRBJ1-1	TRBV7-9	-	-	14	CASSLDRASTEAFF	TGTGCCAGCAGCTTAGACAGGGCCAGCACTGAAGCTTTCTTT
TRBJ1-1	TRBV2	-	-	15	CASSEIAGRVAEAFF	TGTGCCAGCAGTGAAATCGCAGGGAGGGTCGCTGAAGCTTTCTTT
TRBJ2-5	TRBV5-1	-	-	13	CASSGVGQETQYF	TGCGCCAGCAGCGGGGTAGGGCAAGAGACCCAGTACTTC
TRBJ1-1	TRBV6-1	-	TRBD1	18	CASSGRLTGGLTNTEAFF	TGTGCCAGCAGTGGAAGACTTACAGGGGGCTTAACGAACACTGAAGCTTTCTTT
TRBJ2-1	TRBV19	-	-	15	CASSKGSARWDEQFF	TGTGCCAGTAGTAAGGGCTCCGCCCGGTGGGATGAGCAGTTCTTC
TRBJ2-3	TRBV7-3	-	TRBD1	16	CASSLGVGQGADTQYF	TGTGCCAGCAGCTTAGGGGTGGGGCAGGGGGCGGATACGCAGTATTTT
TRBJ2-7	TRBV5-1	once	TRBD2	15	CASSLLLAGNYEQYF	TGCGCCAGCAGCTTGTTACTAGCGGGGAACTACGAGCAGTACTTC
TRBJ1-2	TRBV29-1	once	-	10	CSVSGYGYTF	TGCAGCGTTTCAGGCTATGGCTACACCTTC
TRBJ1-1	TRBV6-1	-	-	14	CASSPRGQNTEAFF	TGTGCCAGCAGCCCTCGAGGACAGAACACTGAAGCTTTCTTT
TRBJ2-7	TRBV27	-	-	13	CASTSIRALTQYF	TGTGCCAGCACCTCGATCCGAGCTCTAACACAGTACTTC
TRBJ2-5	TRBV2	-	TRBD2	13	CASTGERGETQYF	TGTGCCAGCACCGGGGAGCGGGGAGAGACCCAGTACTTC
TRBJ1-1	TRBV19	-	-	15	CASIPLGGRNTEAFF	TGTGCCAGTATTCCCCTGGGAGGTCGGAACACTGAAGCTTTCTTT
TRBJ2-1	TRBV19	-	-	14	CARRDVPRPGEQFF	TGTGCCAGAAGAGACGTTCCGAGACCAGGTGAGCAGTTCTTC
TRBJ2-1	TRBV6-7	few	-	19	CASSYQGEGRRDSYNEQFF	TGTGCCAGCAGTTACCAGGGGGAAGGGCGGCGGGATTCCTACAATGAGCAGTTCTTC
TRBJ2-2	TRBV19	-	TRBD2	14	CASAGTSATGELFF	TGTGCCAGCGCCGGGACTAGCGCGACCGGGGAGCTGTTTTTT
TRBJ2-1	TRBV7-2	many	-	15	CASSPRGWLSYEQFF	TGTGCCAGCAGCCCTAGGGGGTGGCTAAGCTATGAGCAGTTCTTC
TRBJ1-2	TRBV7-2	-	-	14	CASSLGGSDYGYTF	TGTGCCAGCAGCTTAGGAGGAAGCGACTATGGCTACACCTTC
TRBJ2-6	TRBV29-1	few	-	18	CSVRLPAQGSSGANVLTF	TGCAGCGTTCGACTCCCGGCACAGGGATCTTCTGGGGCCAACGTCCTGACTTTC
TRBJ2-3	TRBV2	-	TRBD2	16	CASGALTSGRADTQYF	TGTGCCAGCGGAGCCCTGACTAGCGGGAGGGCAGATACGCAGTATTTT
TRBJ1-1	TRBV1	-	-	17	CTSSQTLRGRCSTEAFF	TGCACCAGCAGCCAAACTCTTCGAGGTCGCTGTAGCACTGAAGCTTTCTTT
TRBJ1-1	TRBV9	-	TRBD1	15	CASTRTGGMNTEAFF	TGTGCCAGCACCCGGACAGGGGGAATGAACACTGAAGCTTTCTTT
TRBJ1-5	TRBV2	many	TRBD1	15	CASRPGTGGFQPQHF	TGTGCCAGCAGACCCGGGACAGGGGGTTTTCAGCCCCAGCATTTT
TRBJ2-5	TRBV29-1	-	TRBD2	16	CSVGATLGRAKETQYF	TGCAGCGTTGGGGCAACTCTTGGGAGGGCCAAAGAGACCCAGTACTTC